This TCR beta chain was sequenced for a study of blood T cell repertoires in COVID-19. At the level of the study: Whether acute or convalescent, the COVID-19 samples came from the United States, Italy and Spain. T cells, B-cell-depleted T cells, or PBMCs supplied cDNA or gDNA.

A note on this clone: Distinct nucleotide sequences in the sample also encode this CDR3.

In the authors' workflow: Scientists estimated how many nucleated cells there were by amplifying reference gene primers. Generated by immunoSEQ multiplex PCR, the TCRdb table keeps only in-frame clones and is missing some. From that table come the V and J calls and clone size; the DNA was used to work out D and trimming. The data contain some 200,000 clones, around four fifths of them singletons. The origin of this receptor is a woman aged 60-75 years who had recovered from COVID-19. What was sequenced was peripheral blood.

The CDR3 coding sequence is TGTGCCAGCAGCCCAGGGGCAGATACGCAGTATTTT. Protein: CASSPGADTQYF. This chain uses TRBV12-3 or TRBV12-4 with TRBJ2-3; D perhaps matches TRBD1 (6 bases). V gave up 6 bases and J gave up 4 bases, with 8 bases separating them. CDR3 size: 12 residues.